The present T cell receptor (beta chain) was sequenced within a study of blood T cell repertoires in COVID-19. Study background: COVID-19 samples, acute and convalescent, were from the United States, Italy and Spain. Sources were T cells, B-cell-depleted T cells, or PBMCs; the material itself was cDNA or gDNA.

Per the authors' pipeline: For nucleated cells, counts were estimated from reference gene primer amplification. Assay: immunoSEQ multiplex PCR; the TCRdb copy retains only in-frame clones and omits some. D and trimming come from the DNA, and the V and J calls and clone size come from that table. This table holds 10,000 or so clones, less than 85% found once. This CDR3 has 14 amino acids. Germline V gives CDR1 GTSNPN, CDR2 SVGIG (reference sequence). With 3 bases removed from V and 2 bases from J, the gap between germline ends came to 11 bases. The table lists this clone with a count of one. The rearrangement uses TRBV30 and TRBJ1-5, with a weak D call TRBD1 (5 bases). The sequence was collected from a human donor in a cohort sampled during active COVID-19. Sequenced sample: peripheral blood. This CDR3 is CAWSVRAGNQPQHF. The DNA of the CDR3 is TGTGCCTGGAGCGTCAGGGCGGGCAATCAGCCCCAGCATTTT. Full variable domain (remainder filled in from reference TRBV30 and TRBJ1-5): SQTIHQWPATLVQPVGSPLSLECTVEGTSNPNLYWYRQAAGRGLQLLFYSVGIGQISSEVPQNLSASRPQDRQFILSSKKLLLSDSGFYLCAWSVRAGNQPQHFGDGTRLSIL.